This T cell receptor beta chain derives from a study of regulatory T cells in long-lasting Graves disease. Germline CDR1 is SQVTM and CDR2 is ANQGSEA. This CDR3 is 12 amino acids long. Unmatched junction bases numbered 10, after V lost 7 bases and J lost 8 bases. To make TCR beta libraries, researchers used iRepertoire HTBI primers and Arm-PCR of CDR3 regions. TCRdb re-called the multiplex PCR reads through MiXCR, storing one row per CDR3 protein. The sample consists of 350,000 to 400,000 distinct CDR3 sequences, less than 20% of them appearing once. As for time point: newly diagnosed GD, antithyroid drugs for less than 3 months. PBMC RNA was the source of the TCR library.

V usage is TRBV29-1 and J usage is TRBJ1-2, with 7 bases lining up with TRBD1. The sample here was peripheral blood mononuclear cells (PBMCs), taken at new diagnosis, from a patient treated with antithyroid drugs. The source of this sequence is a female donor with Graves disease. CDR3 in amino acids: CSANGNRGGYTF. The CDR3 DNA is TGCAGCGCTAACGGGAACAGGGGCGGCTACACCTTC.